Below, one TCR beta chain is given with its context. Its antigen is as yet unknown. The data belong to a study of CD8+ T cells in alopecia areata. Study-wide results and caveats: Higher clonality than in normal scalp was seen in lesional scalp, especially alopecia totalis/universalis. Scalp samples also contribute reads from the resident alphabeta T cells found in normal skin.

CDR1 and CDR2 from the germline V gene are DFQATT and SNEGSKA (reference sequence). The CDR3 totals 11 residues. V was pared by 4 bases and J by 6 bases, with 6 bases between. cDNA prepared by RNA extraction and subsequent reverse transcription served as the template for sequencing. The table came from immunoSEQ multiplex PCR; TCRdb's copy has only in-frame clones and leaves some out. The repertoire holds about 150,000 clones, 55% seen once, with more than 4.5% in the top ten. The sequence was collected from a human donor in good health. Source material: CD4+ T cells sorted from blood. This rearrangement joins TRBV20-1 to TRBJ2-2; D remains ambiguous. The CDR3 spells CSAIGSGELFF. Written as DNA, the CDR3 is TGCAGTGCTATAGGTTCCGGGGAGCTGTTTTTT.